This T cell receptor (beta chain) was identified during a study of blood T cells in healthy people across ages. Details on this clonotype: The target antigen is unknown.

Findings of the study overall: The authors considered diversity estimates from one million T cells to be underestimates.

Next came a second PCR, run for about 6 to 12 cycles, which used a sample-barcoded 5' primer along with a J-beta primer mix. With 12 random nucleotides, a template-switch adaptor tagged each individual cDNA molecule. One entry per CDR3 protein, called by TCRdb with MiXCR from the 5' RACE reads. The data hold approximately 670,000 distinct CDR3 sequences, with less than 45% observed a single time. This CDR3 has 12 amino acids. Germline V CDR1 and CDR2: DFQATT, SNEGSKA (reference sequence). V lost 6 bases, J lost 7 bases, and 14 bases lay in between. The receptor comes from a man aged 80 or over in good health. Material: blood. The chain has TRBV20-1 and TRBJ2-3; D possibly corresponds to TRBD2 (7 bases). The CDR3 region is CSAKGGGHTQYF. The DNA of the CDR3 is TGCAGTGCCAAGGGAGGGGGTCATACGCAGTATTTT.